This T cell receptor beta chain came from a study of neoadjuvant nivolumab and ipilimumab in lung cancer. Study summary: Patients got nivolumab 3 mg/kg on days 1, 15 and 29; combination added ipilimumab 1 mg/kg day 1. General observations from the study: From pretherapy to surgery, tumor richness and clonality rose with dual therapy. A small number of samples were TCR sequenced.

Clones were sequenced by immunoSEQ multiplex PCR, and TCRdb holds only the in-frame ones, with some missing. Altogether approximately 17,000 clones are present, more than 75% being singletons, with the ten largest covering 6.5% to 9%. This CDR3 has 11 amino acids. The germline V gene has CDR1 DFQATT and CDR2 SNEGSKA (reference sequence). The trim removed 7 bases at V and 4 bases at J, leaving 3 bases unmatched. On this clone: Antigen: not known.

This sequence joins TRBV20-1 and TRBJ2-7; 8 nucleotides agree with TRBD1. The receptor was isolated from an adult with non-small cell lung cancer. The sequencing here drew on tumor tissue, taken after neoadjuvant nivolumab, alone or with ipilimumab, at or shortly before surgery. The DNA of the CDR3 is TGCAGTGTAGGGACAGGTTACGAGCAGTACTTC. Residues: CSVGTGYEQYF.